One sample yielded the 20 T cell receptor beta chains listed below, sequenced in a study of T cell responses to AZD1222 COVID-19 vaccine. The protocol was immunoSEQ multiplex PCR, while the TCRdb copy is restricted to in-frame clones and leaves out a portion. The table shows 150,000 to 200,000 clones, with about 90% occurring only once. Sequenced here: peripheral blood, sampled 28 days after the second AZD1222 dose. The receptors here all came from an adult who received the AZD1222 COVID-19 vaccine.

The rearrangement uses TRBV2 and TRBJ2-4; TRBD1 agrees at 11 bases. The CDR3 loop spans 18 amino acids. Germline-derived CDR1 and CDR2 are SNHLY and FYNNEI. J gave up 0 bases and V 3 bases, and 7 bases lay outside the gene matches. CDR3 sequence: CASSDGTGGALAKNIQYF. Written as DNA, the CDR3 is TGTGCCAGCAGTGATGGGACAGGGGGGGCGCTAGCCAAAAACATTCAGTACTTC.

The count of this clone is one. This chain links TRBV7-9 with TRBJ2-1; TRBD1 agrees at 7 bases. This CDR3 is built from 15 residues. Germline values: CDR1 SEHNR, CDR2 FQNEAQ (reference sequence). J gave up 4 bases and V 4 bases, and 7 bases lay outside the gene matches. In nucleotides, the CDR3 is TGTGCCAGCAGCTCCCGAGGGGGCTCTTACAATGAGCAGTTCTTC. It translates to CASSSRGGSYNEQFF.

This chain connects TRBV6-5 to TRBJ1-2, with no clear D. This CDR3 has 14 amino acids. V was shortened by 2 bases and J by 0 bases, with 7 bases between the two germline ends. CDR1 and CDR2 (germline): MNHEY, SVGAGI. The CDR3 spells CASSYVPANYGYTF. Written as DNA, the CDR3 is TGTGCCAGCAGTTACGTACCAGCTAACTATGGCTACACCTTC.

The chain is built from TRBV28 and TRBJ1-4; D might be TRBD1 (5 bases). In germline, CDR1 is MDHEN, CDR2 SYDVKM. Trimming stripped 3 bases from V and 7 bases from J, with 12 bases between. The CDR3 runs 14 residues. The CDR3 DNA reads TGTGCCAGCAGTTTTCCTGGGACGAGTGAAAAACTGTTTTTT. As protein: CASSFPGTSEKLFF.

There are a few counts of this clone. The V gene is TRBV28, the J gene TRBJ2-7; a possible D gene is TRBD1 (6 bases). The CDR3 extends over 14 amino acids. Germline CDR1 and CDR2: MDHEN and SYDVKM. Trimming shortened V by 3 bases and J by 6 bases, and 15 bases separated the two germline ends. The CDR3 DNA reads TGTGCCAGCAGTTTTCTTGCCAGGGGACGCGAGCAGTACTTC. It is translated as CASSFLARGREQYF.

This sequence joins TRBV5-6 and TRBJ2-1; D is uncertain. Trimming took off 2 bases at V and 6 bases at J, with 12 bases between the two ends. CDR3 length: 14 amino acids. Germline CDR1 SGHDT, CDR2 YYEEEE. The CDR3 DNA reads as TGTGCCAGCAGCTTAGGCCCTAACCCCAATGAGCAGTTCTTC. Translation gives CASSLGPNPNEQFF. The full variable domain, completed using reference TRBV5-6 and TRBJ2-1, is DAGVTQSPTHLIKTRGQQVTLRCSPKSGHDTVSWYQQALGQGPQFIFQYYEEEERQRGNFPDRFSGHQFPNYSSELNVNALLLGDSALYLCASSLGPNPNEQFFGPGTRLTVL.

The V and J genes are TRBV7-9 and TRBJ2-5; D ambiguous. V was shortened by 5 bases and J by 5 bases, with 9 bases between the two germline ends. This CDR3 is built from 12 residues. Per germline, CDR1 SEHNR and CDR2 FQNEAQ (reference sequence). Here the CDR3 DNA reads TGTGCCAGCAGCCCCGTCGGTGAGACCCAGTACTTC. It specifies CASSPVGETQYF.

This clone was seen more than once but under ten times. Mismatch with germline at one junction end may stem from a read error. J is TRBJ1-1 and V is TRBV19; TRBD1 matches at 8 bases. The CDR3 spans 15 residues. Germline CDR1 reads LNHDA; CDR2 reads SQIVND (reference sequence). CDR3 region: CASSIQGAMNTEAFF. The DNA of the CDR3 is TGTGCCAGTAGTATCCAGGGGGCAATGAATACTGAAGCTTTCTTT.

This clone appeared a single time. J is TRBJ2-7 and V is TRBV6-6, with 9 bases that match TRBD2. This CDR3 region has 24 residues. Germline trimming cut 5 bases from V and 4 bases from J; bases unmatched to any gene: 36. Germline CDR1 MNHNY, CDR2 SVGAGI (reference sequence). Written as DNA, the CDR3 is TGTGCCAGCAGTCCAGGCGGGGGGGCTCTGCTTGCGCCAGAGAAGAAACTGGGGTTATACGAGCAGTACTTC. Translated, it gives CASSPGGGALLAPEKKLGLYEQYF.

The chain joins TRBV4-2 to TRBJ2-1; 8 nucleotides agree with TRBD2. The CDR3 is 17 amino acids. The germline gives CDR1 LGHNA, CDR2 YNFKEQ. The J segment lost 3 bases and the V segment lost 1 base, leaving 8 bases of the junction unmatched. CDR3 sequence (DNA): TGTGCCAGCAGCCAAGCTTCACTAGCGGCCATCTACAATGAGCAGTTCTTC. Its protein product is CASSQASLAAIYNEQFF.

The J gene is TRBJ2-2, the V gene TRBV11-3; tentatively, D is TRBD2 (6 bases). Germline V gene data show CDR1 as SGHNT and CDR2 as YENEEA. V was trimmed by 5 bases and J by 5 bases, leaving 6 bases between them. CDR3 length equals 12 residues. The CDR3 DNA follows: TGTGCCAGCAGCGCGGGAACCGGGGAGCTGTTTTTT. Protein sequence: CASSAGTGELFF.

The V call is TRBV6-1, the J call TRBJ2-3, with 8 bases lining up with TRBD2. The CDR3 sequence is 15 residues long. V shed 2 bases and J 2 bases; nucleotides not matched to a gene: 3. CDR1 is MNHNS, CDR2 SASEGT, per germline. The CDR3 region is CASSERRGATDTQYF. CDR3 DNA: TGTGCCAGCAGTGAACGGCGGGGGGCCACAGATACGCAGTATTTT.

This chain connects TRBV6-7 to TRBJ2-7; D might be TRBD1 (6 bases). TRBV6-7 is labeled an ORF, and its function is uncertain. V gave up 6 bases and J gave up 3 bases, with 12 bases separating them. This CDR3 is built from 13 residues. The CDR3 loop is CASSQTGYYEQYF. Here the CDR3 DNA reads TGTGCCAGCAGCCAGACAGGATACTACGAGCAGTACTTC.

V is TRBV24-1 and J is TRBJ2-1; weak D call: TRBD1 (6 bases). This CDR3 is 14 amino acids long. V lost 1 base and J lost 5, with 8 bases in between. Germline values: CDR1 KGHDR, CDR2 SFDVKD. CDR3 sequence: CATSDFGQNNEQFF. The CDR3 bases are TGTGCCACCAGTGATTTTGGACAGAACAATGAGCAGTTCTTC.

V and J are TRBV19 and TRBJ2-2; 9 nucleotides agree with TRBD2. Germline V gene lookup returns CDR1 LNHDA and CDR2 SQIVND (reference sequence). This CDR3 is built from 15 residues. With 7 bases clipped from V and 4 bases from J, the junction kept 7 bases outside the gene matches. In DNA, the CDR3 is TGTGCCAGTAATCCGGGACTAGCAGTCACCGGGGAGCTGTTTTTT. This sequence encodes CASNPGLAVTGELFF.

V usage is TRBV5-6 and J usage is TRBJ2-7; no clear D gene. CDR3 length: 15 amino acids. Germline assignment: CDR1 SGHDT and CDR2 YYEEEE. The V gene lost 1 base and the J gene lost 4 bases, with 15 bases spanning the gap. CDR3 sequence: CASSLSPGRGYEQYF. The CDR3 region has the DNA TGTGCCAGCAGCTTGTCGCCGGGTAGAGGATACGAGCAGTACTTC.

This clone came up a few times. This sequence joins TRBV5-1 and TRBJ1-3; D unclear. Germline assignment: CDR1 SGHRS and CDR2 YFSETQ. V was shortened by 0 bases and J by 0 bases, with 4 bases between the two germline ends. The CDR3 runs to 14 residues. The CDR3 sequence: CASSLAVSGNTIYF. The CDR3 DNA sequence: TGCGCCAGCAGCTTGGCAGTCTCTGGAAACACCATATATTTT.

The J gene is TRBJ1-5, the V gene TRBV5-5, with unresolved D. Germline CDR1 reads SGHKS; CDR2 reads YYEKEE (reference sequence). The CDR3 loop spans 15 amino acids. V was trimmed by 0 bases and J by 1 base, leaving 8 bases between them. In nucleotides, the CDR3 is TGTGCCAGCAGCTTGGAGGGCCTAAGCAATCAGCCCCAGCATTTT. Protein: CASSLEGLSNQPQHF.

The chain uses TRBV9 and TRBJ1-6, with 9 bases fitting TRBD1. This CDR3 has 17 residues. The ends lost 2 bases at V and 9 bases at J; junction bases unmatched: 12. Germline CDR1 is SGDLS and CDR2 is YYNGEE. DNA of the CDR3: TGTGCCAGCAGCGTTGGGACCGGGACAGGGCTTCGTTCACCCCTCCACTTT. This translates into CASSVGTGTGLRSPLHF.

This chain uses TRBV5-5 with TRBJ1-2, with no clear D. This CDR3 is 14 amino acids long. The V gene lost 3 bases and the J gene lost 0 bases, with 9 bases spanning the gap. Germline V gene lookup returns CDR1 SGHKS and CDR2 YYEKEE (reference sequence). This CDR3 reads CASSSGAANYGYTF. The CDR3 nucleotides are TGTGCCAGCAGCTCCGGTGCAGCTAACTATGGCTACACCTTC.